This entry lists 29 T cell receptor beta chains sequenced from one sample in a study of T cells in Graves' hyperthyroidism and ophthalmopathy. RNA transcripts served as the template for amplifying TCR beta CDR3 regions. HTBI primers were used for first-round RT-PCR of the TCR CDR3. MiXCR was run by TCRdb on the multiplex PCR reads, yielding one entry per CDR3 protein. The sample records roughly 720,000 distinct CDR3 sequences, around 16% being singletons. The sample was blood. These receptors were taken from a man aged 50-60 years with Graves' hyperthyroidism.

In this sample, this clonotype turned up a few times. CDR3 coding DNA: TGCGCCAGCGGCCTGACAGGGGACGGGAATGAAAAACTGTTTTTT. It encodes CASGLTGDGNEKLFF. The gene calls are TRBV5-1 and TRBJ1-4; the match to TRBD1 covers 8 bases. This CDR3 spans 15 amino acids. Germline CDR1 and CDR2: SGHRS and YFSETQ. The V gene end was trimmed by 7 bases and the J gene end by 5 bases; junction bases not matched to a gene: 10.

The chain combines TRBV9 with TRBJ1-1; D perhaps matches TRBD1 (5 bases). V lost 3 bases and J lost 5, with 14 bases in between. The CDR3 totals 14 residues. CDR1 and CDR2 (germline): SGDLS, YYNGEE. The CDR3 DNA is TGTGCCAGCAGCGAACAGGAGTGGCAAACTGAAGCTTTCTTT. The encoded protein is CASSEQEWQTEAFF.

This clonotype has at least ten counts. The chain couples TRBV11-2 to TRBJ2-1; 8 nucleotides match TRBD1. This CDR3 spans 16 amino acids. The germline gives CDR1 SGHAT, CDR2 FQNNGV. The trim removed 5 bases at V and 8 bases at J, leaving 14 bases unmatched. CDR3 region: CASSPRGRYEWDEQFF. In DNA form, the CDR3 reads TGTGCCAGCAGCCCCAGGGGGCGTTATGAGTGGGATGAGCAGTTCTTC. The whole variable domain, filled in from reference TRBV11-2 and TRBJ2-1, reads EAGVAQSPRYKIIEKRQSVAFWCNPISGHATLYWYQQILGQGPKLLIQFQNNGVVDDSQLPKDRFSAERLKGVDSTLKIQPAKLEDSAVYLCASSPRGRYEWDEQFFGPGTRLTVL.

This clonotype has ten or more counts. The V call is TRBV11-2, the J call TRBJ2-1, with 9 bases aligning to TRBD2. Germline-derived CDR1 and CDR2 are SGHAT and FQNNGV. The CDR3 has 16 residues. V shed 1 base and J 2 bases; nucleotides not matched to a gene: 3. This CDR3 reads CASSLASGETYNEQFF. The CDR3 DNA follows: TGTGCCAGCAGCTTAGCTAGCGGGGAAACCTACAATGAGCAGTTCTTC.

This clonotype was observed a few times. This chain connects TRBV6-1 to TRBJ1-5; D not resolved. Germline CDR1 MNHNS, CDR2 SASEGT. V was pared by 6 bases and J by 5 bases, with 11 bases between. CDR3 size: 13 residues. CDR3 sequence: CASRKDGYQPQHF. Here the CDR3 DNA reads TGTGCCAGCAGAAAGGACGGTTATCAGCCCCAGCATTTT.

Ten or more counts support this clonotype. The V call is TRBV19, the J call TRBJ2-1; D tentatively reads TRBD1 or TRBD2 (5 bases each). The ends were cut back, 10 bases at V and 2 bases at J, with 15 bases in the middle. The CDR3 runs 14 residues. The germline CDR1 and CDR2 sequences are LNHDA and SQIVND (reference sequence). CDR3 in amino acids: CATQDPGPYNEQFF. CDR3 in DNA: TGTGCCACCCAAGATCCGGGACCCTACAATGAGCAGTTCTTC.

The chain employs TRBV24-1 and TRBJ2-1; D is possibly TRBD2 (6 bases). Trimming left V 12 bases short and J 7 bases short, with 18 bases between. Germline V gives CDR1 KGHDR, CDR2 SFDVKD. The CDR3 runs 13 residues. The CDR3 spells CASQEGGINEQFF. Here the CDR3 DNA reads TGTGCCTCCCAGGAGGGCGGGATAAATGAGCAGTTCTTC.

The DNA of the CDR3 is TGTGCCAGCAGCGTAGGTCCTAGCGGGAGTTCGGGTGAGCAGTTCTTC. The encoded protein is CASSVGPSGSSGEQFF. The gene calls are TRBV9 and TRBJ2-1, with 10 nucleotides matching TRBD2. This CDR3 is built from 16 residues. V shed 0 bases and J 9 bases; nucleotides not matched to a gene: 9. In germline, CDR1 is SGDLS, CDR2 YYNGEE.

This clonotype was recorded a few times. The V and J genes are TRBV3-1 and TRBJ2-1, with 12 bases lining up with TRBD2. Trimming removed 6 bases from V and 9 bases from J; junction bases left unmatched: 6. This CDR3 comprises 14 residues. Germline V gives CDR1 LGHDT, CDR2 YNNKEL (reference sequence). Here the CDR3 reads CASRRLAGALEQFF. Written as DNA, the CDR3 is TGTGCCAGCAGGAGACTAGCGGGAGCCCTTGAGCAGTTCTTC.

This clonotype occurred once. The chain joins TRBV7-2 to TRBJ2-7; the match to TRBD2 covers 13 bases. Germline CDR1 SGHTA, CDR2 FQGNSA. This CDR3 contains 17 residues. V was pared by 0 bases and J by 1 base, with 3 bases of the junction left unmatched. The CDR3: CASSLAAGLAGSYEQYF. Here the CDR3 DNA reads TGTGCCAGCAGCTTAGCTGCGGGACTAGCGGGGTCCTACGAGCAGTACTTC.

The table lists this clonotype with many counts. J is TRBJ2-7 and V is TRBV27; D call uncertain. Trimming took off 1 base at V and 3 bases at J, with 10 bases between the two ends. Germline CDR1 is MNHEY and CDR2 is SMNVEV (reference sequence). The length of the CDR3 is 14 residues. The CDR3 bases are TGTGCCAGCAGTTTATACCCAGCTGGCTACGAGCAGTACTTC. It codes for CASSLYPAGYEQYF.

The chain employs TRBV27 and TRBJ1-2; the D gene is possibly TRBD1 (5 bases). This CDR3 has 14 amino acids. V dropped 5 bases and J dropped 3 bases, with 13 bases sitting between them. Germline-derived CDR1 and CDR2 are MNHEY and SMNVEV (reference sequence). Here the CDR3 DNA reads TGTGCCAGCAGTCCAGGACAAGAATACTATGGCTACACCTTC. Protein product: CASSPGQEYYGYTF.

The gene calls are TRBV20-1 and TRBJ2-7; TRBD2 agrees at 9 bases. This CDR3 comprises 16 residues. Germline CDR1 reads DFQATT; CDR2 reads SNEGSKA (reference sequence). V was pared by 2 bases and J by 2 bases, with 10 bases of the junction left unmatched. The CDR3 reads CSARSRGLARTYEQYF. CDR3 coding DNA: TGCAGTGCTAGATCCCGGGGACTAGCCCGGACCTACGAGCAGTACTTC.

This clonotype has ten or more counts. At one end, the junction sequence differs from germline, possibly due to a read error. J is TRBJ2-1 and V is TRBV11-3; TRBD2 agrees at 11 bases. This CDR3 is built from 16 residues. Per the germline V gene, CDR1 is SGHNT and CDR2 is YENEEA. CDR3 nucleotide sequence: TGTGCCAGCAGCTTAGACCTAGCGGGAGGTTTCAATGAGCAGTCCTTC. Its protein product is CASSLDLAGGFNEQSF.

This clonotype was observed at least ten times. This chain's CDR3 is CASSFLSGGPKNEQFF. The CDR3 DNA follows: TGTGCCAGCAGTTTCTTGTCGGGAGGGCCGAAGAATGAGCAGTTCTTC. This chain joins TRBV12-3 or TRBV12-4 and TRBJ2-1; 8 bases are shared with TRBD2. V trimming: 3 bases; J trimming: 7 bases; junction bases outside the gene matches: 11. The CDR3 has 16 residues.

V usage is TRBV20-1 and J usage is TRBJ1-2; unclear D gene. Germline-derived CDR1 and CDR2 are DFQATT and SNEGSKA (reference sequence). This CDR3 comprises 15 residues. Trimming stripped 0 bases from V and 4 bases from J, with 15 bases between. DNA for the CDR3: TGCAGTGCTAGAGATTCGGCGGATCCAGCCTATGGCTACACCTTC. Its translation is CSARDSADPAYGYTF.

Worth noting for this clonotype: At one boundary the junction diverges from the germline segment, which might be a read error. The V and J genes are TRBV27 and TRBJ2-7; the match to TRBD2 covers 7 bases. The CDR3 sequence is 15 residues long. Germline loops: CDR1 MNHEY, CDR2 SMNVEV (reference sequence). The CDR3, as DNA: TGTGCCAACAGTTTAATGCGGGAGTTCCCCTACGAGCAGTACTTC. Amino acid sequence: CANSLMREFPYEQYF.

V gene TRBV6-2 or TRBV6-3 combines with J gene TRBJ2-5; D might be TRBD1 or TRBD2, each matching 5 bases. This CDR3 spans 12 amino acids. The germline V and J ends were trimmed by 5 bases and 7 bases, with 11 bases remaining between them. In germline, CDR1 is MNHEY, CDR2 SVGEGT. CDR3 DNA sequence: TGTGCCAGCAGTGGAGAAGGGACGACCCAGTACTTC. This gives the protein CASSGEGTTQYF.

The genes are TRBV7-9 and TRBJ2-1; D is tentatively TRBD1 or TRBD2 (6 bases each). The CDR3 has 15 residues. Germline values: CDR1 SEHNR, CDR2 FQNEAQ (reference sequence). Deletions cut 5 bases from V and 7 bases from J, with 18 bases between. In DNA, the CDR3 is TGTGCCAGCAGCCCCGACGGGGGCGCGTTTAATGAGCAGTTCTTC. Its translation: CASSPDGGAFNEQFF.

This clonotype was observed many times. V usage is TRBV6-1 and J usage is TRBJ1-2, with D perhaps matching TRBD1 (5 bases). The V gene lost 5 bases and the J gene lost 8 bases, with 18 bases spanning the gap. This CDR3 has 14 residues. The V gene's germline CDR1 is MNHNS and CDR2 SASEGT. As DNA, the CDR3 is TGTGCCAGCAGTCATTTGACCGGGACGATCGGCTACACCTTC. Its translation is CASSHLTGTIGYTF.

There are many counts of this clonotype. The chain carries TRBV2 and TRBJ2-2; D might be TRBD2 (6 bases). This CDR3 contains 16 residues. The ends were cut back, 5 bases at V and 5 bases at J, with 18 bases in the middle. Per the germline V gene, CDR1 is SNHLY and CDR2 is FYNNEI. In DNA form, the CDR3 reads TGTGCCAGCAGTTCCAGCGGGCCGAGGGGAACCGGGGAGCTGTTTTTT. It translates to CASSSSGPRGTGELFF. The full variable domain, rest sourced from reference TRBV2 and TRBJ2-2, is EPEVTQTPSHQVTQMGQEVILRCVPISNHLYFYWYRQILGQKVEFLVSFYNNEISEKSEIFDDQFSVERPDGSNFTLKIRSTKLEDSAMYFCASSSSGPRGTGELFFGEGSRLTVL.

This clonotype was seen ten or more times. The CDR3 nucleotides are TGTGCCAGCAGTTCCTGGGGGGGGATTCAAGAGACCCAGTACTTC. Residues: CASSSWGGIQETQYF. The V gene is TRBV27, the J gene TRBJ2-5; TRBD2 matches at 7 bases. CDR1 is MNHEY, CDR2 SMNVEV, per germline (reference sequence). The CDR3 runs to 15 residues. With V trimmed by 4 bases and J by 2 bases, 7 bases remained unmatched.

Only one count was recorded for this clonotype. The V gene is TRBV7-2, the J gene TRBJ1-1; a possible D gene is TRBD1 (5 bases). V was trimmed by 7 bases and J by 5 bases, leaving 11 bases between them. The CDR3 runs 12 residues. The germline gives CDR1 SGHTA, CDR2 FQGNSA. Here the CDR3 reads CASTPAGTEAFF. CDR3 sequence (DNA): TGTGCCAGCACTCCAGCAGGGACTGAAGCTTTCTTT.

V gene TRBV5-8 combines with J gene TRBJ1-2; maybe TRBD1 (5 bases). CDR1 SGHTS and CDR2 YDEGEE come from the germline V gene. The CDR3 runs to 15 residues. The germline V and J ends were trimmed by 4 bases and 4 bases, with 17 bases remaining between them. Here the CDR3 DNA reads TGTGCCAGCAGCCTCCGGGAGACAGACGTCTATGGCTACACCTTC. Protein: CASSLRETDVYGYTF.

This clonotype appeared many times. The chain recombines TRBV27 with TRBJ2-1; D might be TRBD2 (5 bases). V gave up 3 bases and J gave up 3 bases, with 9 bases separating them. Germline CDR1 is MNHEY and CDR2 is SMNVEV (reference sequence). The CDR3 extends over 14 amino acids. As DNA, the CDR3 is TGTGCCAGCAGTTTTCTTGAGGGCTACAATGAGCAGTTCTTC. Translating gives CASSFLEGYNEQFF.

This clonotype has at least ten counts. The chain joins TRBV7-2 to TRBJ1-5; TRBD1 matches 7 bases. The germline CDR1 and CDR2 sequences are SGHTA and FQGNSA. The CDR3 is 14 residues long. V shed 4 bases, J shed 11 bases, and the junction held 11 bases outside the gene matches. The CDR3: CASSSRTGGLAQHF. The CDR3 region has the DNA TGTGCCAGCAGCTCTAGGACAGGTGGCTTGGCCCAGCATTTT.

This clonotype was counted a single time. The chain employs TRBV20-1 and TRBJ2-3; D perhaps matches TRBD1 (5 bases). Germline CDR1 reads DFQATT; CDR2 reads SNEGSKA (reference sequence). Trimming stripped 2 bases from V and 6 bases from J, with 18 bases between. The CDR3 has 15 amino acids. The CDR3 spells CSARFRQGLGDTQYF. The CDR3 nucleotides are TGCAGTGCTAGATTTCGGCAGGGCCTGGGGGATACGCAGTATTTT.

The table lists this clonotype with a few counts. The chain links TRBV19 to TRBJ2-1, with D possibly TRBD2 on 5 matching bases. CDR1 LNHDA and CDR2 SQIVND come from the germline V gene (reference sequence). Between the trimmed V and J ends, which lost 3 bases and 6 bases, there was a span of 15 bases. CDR3 length equals 15 residues. The CDR3 DNA follows: TGTGCCAGTAGTATCGTGGGAGTAGTAGGCAATGAGCAGTTCTTC. The encoded protein is CASSIVGVVGNEQFF.

This clonotype was counted at least ten times. The chain recombines TRBV9 with TRBJ1-1; TRBD1 might be the D (6 bases). Germline V gene lookup returns CDR1 SGDLS and CDR2 YYNGEE. CDR3 length: 13 amino acids. Trimming pared 3 bases from V and 4 bases from J, leaving 10 bases between. The CDR3 DNA is TGTGCCAGCAGCGCCACAGGGTTCACTGAAGCTTTCTTT. Its translation: CASSATGFTEAFF.